This T cell receptor (beta chain) appears in the sequencing data of a study of cytomegalovirus exposure and HLA in healthy donors. Points from the study as a whole: Indistinguishability led to the exclusion of some V segments, TRBV6-2 and TRBV6-3 included. It is likely that the observed cluster of highly shared sequence variants was a sequencing artifact. Rarity characterized most TCR sequences, yet some public TCRs appeared in many donors. Per published accounts, TCR beta sequences correctly predicted the HLA-A and HLA-B alleles of most subjects.

CDR3 size: 14 residues. Germline CDR1 reads MNHNS; CDR2 reads SASEGT. The V end lost 6 bases, the J end lost 7 bases, and 15 bases lay between the germline ends. This PCR relied on a set of 60 Vbeta primers and 13 Jbeta primers. Using immunoSEQ multiplex PCR, the repertoire was profiled, and TCRdb retains in-frame clones only, with some absent. The sample consists of about 120,000 clones, 77% of them appearing once. A few counts support this clone. Its antigen is unknown. Sequences were obtained from PBMCs. The chain recombines TRBV6-1 with TRBJ1-4, with D possibly matching TRBD1 (5 bases). The origin of this receptor is a man aged 40-50 years in good health and CMV-seropositive. This CDR3 is CASRSIRGSEKLFF. CDR3 nucleotide sequence: TGTGCCAGCAGAAGTATAAGGGGTAGTGAAAAACTGTTTTTT.